This passage covers 9 T cell receptor beta chains from one sample sequenced in a study of blood T cell repertoires in COVID-19. This table comes from immunoSEQ multiplex PCR, and its TCRdb copy is limited to in-frame clones, with some not included. The sample holds about 300,000 clones, 85% seen once. Input material: peripheral blood. All receptors come from a human donor in a cohort sampled during active COVID-19.

This chain links TRBV27 with TRBJ1-2, with TRBD1 as a possible D gene (5 bases). Germline CDR1 reads MNHEY; CDR2 reads SMNVEV (reference sequence). The CDR3 is 13 amino acids. Trimming pared 6 bases from V and 7 bases from J, leaving 15 bases between. The CDR3 sequence is CASSSSGKAGYTF. As DNA, the CDR3 is TGTGCCAGCAGCTCCTCAGGGAAGGCTGGCTACACCTTC.

This chain uses TRBV2 with TRBJ2-2; tentatively, D is TRBD1 (6 bases). Germline assignment: CDR1 SNHLY and CDR2 FYNNEI. The CDR3 runs 14 residues. The V gene lost 3 bases and the J gene lost 1 base, with 6 bases spanning the gap. The CDR3 region is CASSEGQNTGELFF. In DNA form, the CDR3 reads TGTGCCAGCAGTGAGGGACAGAACACCGGGGAGCTGTTTTTT.

The chain combines TRBV15 with TRBJ1-5; no clear D. Germline-derived CDR1 and CDR2 are LNHNV and YYDKDF (reference sequence). The V end was cut by 3 bases, the J end by 5 bases, with 14 bases between. The CDR3 length is 15 residues. The CDR3 DNA is TGTGCCACCAGCAGCGAGGGCCAAGGATATCAGCCCCAGCATTTT. Residues: CATSSEGQGYQPQHF.

This clone was found many times. The J gene is TRBJ1-2, the V gene TRBV7-9; the D gene is possibly TRBD1 (5 bases). Germline V gives CDR1 SEHNR, CDR2 FQNEAQ (reference sequence). The ends were cut back, 5 bases at V and 2 bases at J, with 9 bases in the middle. The length of the CDR3 is 13 residues. CDR3 nucleotides: TGTGCCAGCAGCCCAGGGATCAACTATGGCTACACCTTC. Its protein is CASSPGINYGYTF.

This chain uses TRBV18 with TRBJ1-5, with no clear D. Per germline, CDR1 KGHSH and CDR2 LQKENI. V lost 5 bases, J lost 6 bases, and 11 bases lay in between. The CDR3 length is 13 residues. The CDR3 here is CASSIDRVQPQHF. The CDR3 DNA reads TGTGCCAGCTCAATCGACCGGGTTCAGCCCCAGCATTTT.

The chain combines TRBV9 with TRBJ2-3, with 10 bases matching TRBD2. The CDR3 has 17 residues. Losses at the gene ends were 0 bases for V and 1 base for J; bases not matched to a gene: 5. The germline CDR1 and CDR2 sequences are SGDLS and YYNGEE. CDR3 loop: CASSVELGTSGTDTQYF. CDR3 coding DNA: TGTGCCAGCAGCGTAGAGCTAGGGACTAGCGGCACAGATACGCAGTATTTT.

The V gene is TRBV7-9, the J gene TRBJ2-1; no firm D call. Germline assignment: CDR1 SEHNR and CDR2 FQNEAQ (reference sequence). The length of the CDR3 is 13 residues. Between the trimmed V and J ends, which lost 3 bases and 7 bases, there was a span of 10 bases. CDR3 amino acids: CASSLRLVNEQFF. CDR3 nucleotide sequence: TGTGCCAGCAGCTTGAGACTTGTAAATGAGCAGTTCTTC.

The chain uses TRBV10-3 and TRBJ2-1, with 8 bases fitting TRBD2. V lost 4 bases and J lost 4; bases outside the gene matches: 6. The CDR3 runs to 15 residues. CDR1 and CDR2 from the germline V gene are ENHRY and SYGVKD. The CDR3: CAISGGLGIYNEQFF. In DNA, the CDR3 is TGTGCCATCAGTGGGGGACTAGGGATTTACAATGAGCAGTTCTTC.

This chain joins TRBV7-9 and TRBJ2-1; D is undetermined. The germline V and J ends were trimmed by 5 bases and 12 bases, with 17 bases remaining between them. CDR1 is SEHNR and CDR2 is FQNEAQ in the germline V gene (reference sequence). There are 13 residues in the CDR3. The CDR3 reads CASSPDSRVGQFF. Here the CDR3 DNA reads TGTGCCAGCAGCCCCGACTCCCGGGTTGGGCAGTTCTTC.